Listed here are 28 T cell receptor beta chains from one sample, sequenced in a study of CXCR3-negative and CXCR3-positive naive CD8 T cells. TRB cDNA libraries were made by UMI-labeled 5' RACE. TCRdb reprocessed the 5' RACE reads, with one entry per CDR3 protein and no DNA. This sample's table reports roughly 89,000 distinct CDR3 sequences. The sample was naive CXCR3- CD8+ T cells from blood. Subset meaning: CD45RO-CCR7+CD27+CD95- naive CD8+ T cells lacking CXCR3 (TNR3-). All receptors come from a human donor in good health. Some clones in this sample may be carry-over from other donors' samples.

The chain employs TRBV7-6 and TRBJ2-1; TCRdb lists TRBD1, though no DNA is available to test this call. The CDR3 consists of 13 residues. Germline-derived CDR1 and CDR2 are SGHVS and FNYEAQ. CDR3 protein: CASSLEQGGEQFF.

This chain links TRBV7-6 with TRBJ2-7; TCRdb calls TRBD1, which cannot be checked without DNA. Germline V CDR1 and CDR2: SGHVS, FNYEAQ. The CDR3 is made up of 12 amino acids. The CDR3 sequence is CASSPGLTEQYF.

The chain joins TRBV28 to TRBJ2-5; TCRdb names TRBD2, which stays unverified in the absence of DNA. The CDR3 has 15 amino acids. Germline CDR1 reads MDHEN; CDR2 reads SYDVKM. CDR3 in amino acids: CASRTTRGGQETQYF.

The rearrangement links TRBV13 to TRBJ1-1. The CDR3 runs to 15 residues. Germline CDR1 and CDR2: PRHDT and FYEKMQ (reference sequence). CDR3 in amino acids: CASSLGRATNTEAFF.

This chain uses TRBV21-1 with TRBJ1-1; without DNA, the TCRdb call of TRBD1 cannot be checked. TRBV21-1 is an annotated pseudogene. The CDR3 is 15 amino acids. The CDR3 reads CASSTPWGGWTEAFF.

The genes are TRBV28 and TRBJ2-5; no DNA is available, so the TRBD2 call from TCRdb remains unchecked. The CDR3 covers 17 residues. Germline CDR1 MDHEN, CDR2 SYDVKM. The CDR3 here is CASSHATERGYQETQYF.

The rearrangement links TRBV7-6 to TRBJ2-1. The CDR3 loop spans 14 amino acids. The germline V gene encodes CDR1 SGHVS and CDR2 FNYEAQ. The CDR3 sequence: CASSLDPSHNEQFF.

V and J are TRBV6-6 and TRBJ1-5. Germline V CDR1 and CDR2: MNHNY, SVGAGI (reference sequence). This CDR3 has 14 residues. CDR3 sequence reads: CASSYEAPDQPQHF.

The V gene is TRBV6-2 or TRBV6-3, the J gene TRBJ2-7; the TRBD1 assignment by TCRdb is unverifiable without DNA. Per the germline V gene, CDR1 is MNHEY and CDR2 is SVGEGT. The CDR3 extends over 14 amino acids. The CDR3 reads CASSYSTGGYEQYF.

The V gene is TRBV7-9, the J gene TRBJ2-7; TCRdb's D call of TRBD1 is untestable without DNA. Germline assignment: CDR1 SEHNR and CDR2 FQNEAQ (reference sequence). CDR3 length: 13 residues. This CDR3 is CASRDGTAYEQYF.

The chain has TRBV5-4 and TRBJ1-1. CDR3 size: 14 residues. Germline assignment: CDR1 SGHNT and CDR2 YYREEE (reference sequence). CDR3 region: CASSLIGGGTEAFF. Based on the CDR3 plus reference TRBV5-4 and TRBJ1-1, the full variable domain is ETGVTQSPTHLIKTRGQQVTLRCSSQSGHNTVSWYQQALGQGPQFIFQYYREEENGRGNFPPRFSGLQFPNYSSELNVNALELDDSALYLCASSLIGGGTEAFFGQGTRLTVV.

The rearrangement uses TRBV6-5 and TRBJ2-1; TCRdb lists TRBD2, though no DNA is available to test this call. This CDR3 contains 15 residues. Germline V lookup: CDR1 MNHEY, CDR2 SVGAGI. The CDR3 here is CASSTTSGGYNEQFF.

The chain is built from TRBV29-1 and TRBJ2-7. Germline V gene sequence: CDR1 SQVTM, CDR2 ANQGSEA. The CDR3 runs 12 residues. The CDR3 sequence: CSVVEGIYEQYF.

The gene calls are TRBV5-1 and TRBJ2-3; TCRdb returns TRBD1, unconfirmable since there is no DNA. This CDR3 comprises 14 residues. Germline values: CDR1 SGHRS, CDR2 YFSETQ. CDR3 amino acids: CASSLEGYTDTQYF.

V and J are TRBV28 and TRBJ2-5; with no DNA, the TCRdb D assignment of TRBD1 cannot be verified. The length of the CDR3 is 15 residues. Germline assignment: CDR1 MDHEN and CDR2 SYDVKM. The CDR3 sequence: CASSLPRTGKETQYF.

The gene calls are TRBV6-5 and TRBJ1-1; TCRdb picks TRBD1, but there is no DNA to check that call. This CDR3 has 14 residues. The germline V gene encodes CDR1 MNHEY and CDR2 SVGAGI. The CDR3 loop is CASSMDILNTEAFF.

V is TRBV6-2 or TRBV6-3 and J is TRBJ2-7; TCRdb returns TRBD1, unconfirmable since there is no DNA. The length of the CDR3 is 14 residues. Germline lookup yields CDR1 MNHEY and CDR2 SVGEGT. CDR3 residues: CASSYSWDSYEQYF.

The chain recombines TRBV4-1 with TRBJ2-1; TCRdb's D call of TRBD2 is untestable without DNA. CDR1 MGHRA and CDR2 YSYEKL come from the germline V gene. The CDR3 covers 16 residues. CDR3 loop: CASSDPASGRAGEQFF.

This rearrangement joins TRBV7-9 to TRBJ2-5; TCRdb lists TRBD2, though no DNA is available to test this call. Germline V lookup: CDR1 SEHNR, CDR2 FQNEAQ (reference sequence). The CDR3 sequence is 18 residues long. CDR3 residues: CASSPRLAGGPPGETQYF. The whole variable domain, remainder taken from reference TRBV7-9 and TRBJ2-5, is DTGVSQNPRHKITKRGQNVTFRCDPISEHNRLYWYRQTLGQGPEFLTYFQNEAQLEKSRLLSDRFSAERPKGSFSTLEIQRTEQGDSAMYLCASSPRLAGGPPGETQYFGPGTRLLVL.

This chain connects TRBV7-6 to TRBJ2-6. This CDR3 is 15 amino acids long. Germline V gene sequence: CDR1 SGHVS, CDR2 FNYEAQ. This CDR3 is CASSLGNLGANVLTF. Full variable domain (missing parts from reference TRBV7-6 and TRBJ2-6): GAGVSQSPRYKVTKRGQDVALRCDPISGHVSLYWYRQALGQGPEFLTYFNYEAQQDKSGLPNDRFSAERPEGSISTLTIQRTEQRDSAMYRCASSLGNLGANVLTFGAGSRLTVL.

This sequence joins TRBV6-5 and TRBJ2-5. Germline V gives CDR1 MNHEY, CDR2 SVGAGI. The CDR3 has 14 amino acids. The chain's CDR3 is CASSYLGQQETQYF.

The genes are TRBV20-1 and TRBJ1-1. In germline, CDR1 is DFQATT, CDR2 SNEGSKA (reference sequence). The CDR3 has 13 residues. The CDR3 here is CSAITDLNTEAFF.

The gene calls are TRBV29-1 and TRBJ1-2. There are 12 residues in the CDR3. Germline V CDR1 and CDR2: SQVTM, ANQGSEA. CDR3 loop: CSVPQAPYGYTF.

V gene TRBV28 combines with J gene TRBJ2-7; TCRdb outputs TRBD1, but without DNA this stays unchecked. CDR1 MDHEN and CDR2 SYDVKM come from the germline V gene. CDR3 length: 12 residues. The CDR3 loop reads CASSPPGDEQYF.

The V and J genes are TRBV5-5 and TRBJ1-1; there is no DNA to check the TCRdb D call of TRBD1. This CDR3 region has 13 residues. Germline-derived CDR1 and CDR2 are SGHKS and YYEKEE (reference sequence). CDR3 sequence: CASSFDRASEAFF.

This chain uses TRBV3-1 with TRBJ1-5. The germline gives CDR1 LGHDT, CDR2 YNNKEL (reference sequence). This CDR3 is built from 15 residues. This CDR3 reads CASSQDRDRHQPQHF.

The rearrangement links TRBV29-1 to TRBJ2-7; there is no DNA to check the TCRdb D call of TRBD1. The CDR3 is made up of 13 amino acids. CDR1 is SQVTM and CDR2 is ANQGSEA in the germline V gene. CDR3 sequence reads: CSVEGDSAYEQYF.

The V and J genes are TRBV29-1 and TRBJ1-5. CDR3 length equals 13 residues. The V gene's germline CDR1 is SQVTM and CDR2 ANQGSEA. The CDR3 loop is CSFIDGGNQPQHF. The variable domain in full, with the rest retrieved from reference TRBV29-1 and TRBJ1-5, is SAVISQKPSRDICQRGTSLTIQCQVDSQVTMMFWYRQQPGQSLTLIATANQGSEATYESGFVIDKFPISRPNLTFSTLTVSNMSPEDSSIYLCSFIDGGNQPQHFGDGTRLSIL.